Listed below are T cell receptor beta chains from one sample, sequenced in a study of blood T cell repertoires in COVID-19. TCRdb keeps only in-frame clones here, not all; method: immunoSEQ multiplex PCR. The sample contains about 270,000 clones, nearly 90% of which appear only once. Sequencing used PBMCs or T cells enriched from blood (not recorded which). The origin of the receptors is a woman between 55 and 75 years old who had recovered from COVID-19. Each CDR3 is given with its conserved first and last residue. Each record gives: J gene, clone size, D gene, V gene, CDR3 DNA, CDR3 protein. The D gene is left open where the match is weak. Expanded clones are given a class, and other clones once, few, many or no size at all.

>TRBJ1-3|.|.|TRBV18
TGTGCCAGCTCACTCGAACCAGGTGCCCCTGGAAACACCATATATTTT
CASSLEPGAPGNTIYF
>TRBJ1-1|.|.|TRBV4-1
TGCGCCAGCAGCCCGAGGCTGAACACTGAAGCTTTCTTT
CASSPRLNTEAFF
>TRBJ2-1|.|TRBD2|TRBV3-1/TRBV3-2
TGTGCCAGCAGCCAAGATCTAGGCGGGGGGGTGTTTAATGAGCAGTTCTTC
CASSQDLGGGVFNEQFF
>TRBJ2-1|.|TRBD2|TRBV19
TGTGCCAGTAGTCGGACTAGCGGGAGCTCCTACAATGAGCAGTTCTTC
CASSRTSGSSYNEQFF
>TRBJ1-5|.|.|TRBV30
TGTGCCGTTTCAGGACAGACCTTCGATCAGCCCCAGCATTTT
CAVSGQTFDQPQHF
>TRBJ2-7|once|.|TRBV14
TGTGCCAGCAGCCAACTAGACCTGGGCTACGAGCAGTACTTC
CASSQLDLGYEQYF
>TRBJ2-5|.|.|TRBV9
TGTGCCAGCAACCTAGGGGGTTCGCGGGAGACCCAGTACTTC
CASNLGGSRETQYF
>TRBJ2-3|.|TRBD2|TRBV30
TGTGCCTGGAGTGTAGCGGGACCCACAGATACGCAGTATTTT
CAWSVAGPTDTQYF
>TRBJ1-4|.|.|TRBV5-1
TGCGCCTCGAGGCCCTTCCCGGGGGCTAATGAAAAACTGTTTTTT
CASRPFPGANEKLFF
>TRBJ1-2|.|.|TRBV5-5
TGTGCCAGCAGCCAGCAGTCGACAGGTCCAACTTATGGCTACACCTTC
CASSQQSTGPTYGYTF
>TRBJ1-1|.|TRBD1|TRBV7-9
TGTGCCAGCAGCTCTACAGGGGACGCTGAAGCTTTCTTT
CASSSTGDAEAFF
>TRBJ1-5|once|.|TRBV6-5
TGTGCCAGCACCGGACAGTATAGCAATCAGCCCCAGCATTTT
CASTGQYSNQPQHF
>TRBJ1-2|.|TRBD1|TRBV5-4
TGTGCCAGCAGCCCGGACAGGGTTGGGCGCGGCTACACCTTC
CASSPDRVGRGYTF
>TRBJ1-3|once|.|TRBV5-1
TGCGCCAGCAGCGAAGCTACAGGGCCTGGAAACACCATATATTTT
CASSEATGPGNTIYF
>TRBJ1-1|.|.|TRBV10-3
TGTGCCATCAGGGAGTTACAGGGCCCGAACACTGAAGCTTTCTTT
CAIRELQGPNTEAFF
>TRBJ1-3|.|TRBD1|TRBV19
TGTGCCAGTACCCGAAGGGGCGGACAGGACAGTTGGAACACCATATATTTT
CASTRRGGQDSWNTIYF
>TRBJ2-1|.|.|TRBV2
TGTGCCAGCATGGGTAAGCGGCAGTTCTTC
CASMGKRQFF
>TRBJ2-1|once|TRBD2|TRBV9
TGTGCCAGCAGCTTCGGACTAGCGGGGGGTAGCTCCTACAATGAGCAGTTCTTC
CASSFGLAGGSSYNEQFF
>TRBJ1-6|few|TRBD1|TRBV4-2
TGTGCCAGCAGCCAAGATAAGGGGACAGGCTCCTATAATTCACCCCTCCACTTT
CASSQDKGTGSYNSPLHF
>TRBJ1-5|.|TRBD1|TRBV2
TGTGCCAGCAGCAGACAGGGGCCTAATCAGCCCCAGCATTTT
CASSRQGPNQPQHF
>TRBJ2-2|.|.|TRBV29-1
TGCAGCGTTGAAGAGCGGACTACTTTGAGCGGGGAGCTGTTTTTT
CSVEERTTLSGELFF
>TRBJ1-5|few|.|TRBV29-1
TGCAGCGTTGAGACAGGAAGGAATCAGCCCCAGCATTTT
CSVETGRNQPQHF
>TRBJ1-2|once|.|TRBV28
TGTGCCAGCAGGCCGCCTCCCCCGCAGGACTATGGCTACACCTTC
CASRPPPPQDYGYTF
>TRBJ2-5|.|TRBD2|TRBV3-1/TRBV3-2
TGTGCCAGCAGCCAAGGTCCGGGAGGGAACCAAGAGACCCAGTACTTC
CASSQGPGGNQETQYF
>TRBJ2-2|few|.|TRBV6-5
TGTGCCAGCAGTTACTCGAGCGTCCTTCTGAGGCTGTTTTTT
CASSYSSVLLRLFF
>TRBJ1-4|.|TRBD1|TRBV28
TGTGCCAGCAGTGCCGAGGGGGCCTCTAATGAAAAACTGTTTTTT
CASSAEGASNEKLFF
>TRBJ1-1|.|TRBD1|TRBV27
TGTGCCAGCAGTTCTTCAGGGGGGACTGAAGCTTTCTTT
CASSSSGGTEAFF
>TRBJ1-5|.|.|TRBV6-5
TGTGCCAGCAGCCACTCTAGCAATCAGCCCCAGCATTTT
CASSHSSNQPQHF
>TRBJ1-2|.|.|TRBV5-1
TGCGCCAGCAGTTCGGGGTGGGGAGGCAATGGCTACACCTTC
CASSSGWGGNGYTF
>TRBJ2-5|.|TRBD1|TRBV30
TGTGCCTGGAGGGGGACAGGAAGGACGGAGACCCAGTACTTC
CAWRGTGRTETQYF
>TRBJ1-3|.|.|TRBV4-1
TGCGCCAGCAGCCAAGGAGGCGGGGACTTTTACTCTGGAAACACCATATATTTT
CASSQGGGDFYSGNTIYF
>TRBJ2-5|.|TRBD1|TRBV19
TGTGCCAGCGGGGACAGGCCCCAAGAGACCCAGTACTTC
CASGDRPQETQYF
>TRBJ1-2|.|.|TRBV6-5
TGTGCCAGCAGTTCCTCGTGGCACTATGGCTACACCTTC
CASSSSWHYGYTF
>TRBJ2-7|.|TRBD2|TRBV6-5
TGTGCCAGCGGTCGACTAGCGGGCAGTTCCCACGAGCAGTACTTC
CASGRLAGSSHEQYF
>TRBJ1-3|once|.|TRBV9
TGTGCCAGCAGCGTAGACGGGACAATGGGACCTGGAAACACCATATATTTT
CASSVDGTMGPGNTIYF
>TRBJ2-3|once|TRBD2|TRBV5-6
TGTGCCAGCAGCCCTCTAGCGGGGGAAATCAGAAATACGCAGTATTTT
CASSPLAGEIRNTQYF
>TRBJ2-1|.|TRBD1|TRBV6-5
TGTGCCAGCAGCTTCCTAGGGACAGGGAACAATGAGCAGTTCTTC
CASSFLGTGNNEQFF
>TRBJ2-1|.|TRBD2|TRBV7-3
TGTGCCAGCAGCGCACCCGGACTAGCGGAAGTCAATGAGCAGTTCTTC
CASSAPGLAEVNEQFF
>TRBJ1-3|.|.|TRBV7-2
TGTGCCAGCAGCTTAGGTCTCTCTGGAAACACCATATATTTT
CASSLGLSGNTIYF
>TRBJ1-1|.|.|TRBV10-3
TGTGCCATCAGAGCTGGGCGGGACACTGAAGCTTTCTTT
CAIRAGRDTEAFF
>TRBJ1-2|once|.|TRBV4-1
TGCGCCAGCAGCCAAGCCCGGGGAGGCTACACCTTC
CASSQARGGYTF
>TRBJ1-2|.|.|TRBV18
TGTGCCAGCTCACGCCCGGAGGTAGGCTACACCTTC
CASSRPEVGYTF
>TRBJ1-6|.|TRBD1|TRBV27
TGTGCCAGCAGTTTATACGAGGGGGCTGGTTCACCCCTCCACTTT
CASSLYEGAGSPLHF
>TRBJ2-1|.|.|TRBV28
TGTGCCAGCAGCTTCTCCGACAGAAATGAGCAGTTCTTC
CASSFSDRNEQFF
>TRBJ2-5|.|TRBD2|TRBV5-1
TGCGCCAGCAGCTTGGATCTAGCGGGAGGGCCCCCGGAGACCCAGTACTTC
CASSLDLAGGPPETQYF
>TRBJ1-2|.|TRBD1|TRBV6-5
TGTGCCAGCATCCCGACAGGGACCTATGGCTACACCTTC
CASIPTGTYGYTF
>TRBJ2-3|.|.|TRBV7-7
TGTGCTAGCAGCCGTAGCTTACGTAGTGATACGCAGTATTTT
CASSRSLRSDTQYF
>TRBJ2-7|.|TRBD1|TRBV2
TGTGCCAGCAGCTCCGGGACAGGGTTCTACGAGCAGTACTTC
CASSSGTGFYEQYF
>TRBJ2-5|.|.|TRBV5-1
TGCGCCAGCAGCTTGGTGCCAGGCCAAGAAGAGACCCAGTACTTC
CASSLVPGQEETQYF
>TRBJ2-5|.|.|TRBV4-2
TGTGCCAGCAGCCAAGATAACTTTAGCGGTCGCAAGACCCAGTACTTC
CASSQDNFSGRKTQYF
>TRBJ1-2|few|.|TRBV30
TGTGCCTGGAGTGGTGAGGGCGGCTACACCTTC
CAWSGEGGYTF
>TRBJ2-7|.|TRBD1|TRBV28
TGTGCCAGCAGTCTGACCGACAGGGCAGGGGAGCAGTACTTC
CASSLTDRAGEQYF
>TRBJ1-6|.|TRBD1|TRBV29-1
TGCAGCGTTGGGGACAGCGGCAACCCCCTCCACTTT
CSVGDSGNPLHF
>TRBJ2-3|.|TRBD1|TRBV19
TGTGCCAGTAGTTCGAGCTCCGGGACAGGAAAAGATACGCAGTATTTT
CASSSSSGTGKDTQYF